The present TCR beta chain was sequenced within a study of glioma-infiltrating T cells. Study-level background: Samples included WHO grade II oligodendrogliomas or astrocytomas and initial-diagnosis grade IV glioblastomas.

Study results and caveats: Very few CDR3 sequences were shared between tissue and blood. Patients with low tissue-blood divergence carried a signature set of shared blood CDR3 motifs. Non-neoplastic patients had below-expected tissue-blood divergence, while all gliomas exceeded expectation.

Trimming removed 5 bases at V and 15 bases at J, with 15 bases between. Germline CDR1 MDHEN, CDR2 SYDVKM. CDR3 length equals 11 residues. In the case of this clonotype: Its matching antigen is unknown. Being one base from a much bigger clone, this may be a read error.

Amplification of TCR alpha and beta CDR3 regions from RNA used iRepertoire nested multiplex PCR. TCRdb re-called the multiplex PCR reads through MiXCR, storing one row per CDR3 protein. This table has fewer than 500,000 distinct CDR3 sequences, 35% to 45% appearing once. Sequencing was performed on glioma tissue, nonneoplastic brain tissue, or PBMCs (not recorded which). The V gene is TRBV28, the J gene TRBJ2-3; maybe TRBD2 (6 bases). This receptor was obtained from a human donor with low-grade glioma or glioblastoma, undergoing nonglioma brain surgery, or in good health (not recorded which). The CDR3 nucleotides read TGTGCCAGCAGTCACGGGAGTAGCGTTTATTTT. Its translation: CASSHGSSVYF.